This T cell receptor (beta chain) emerged from a study of cytomegalovirus exposure and HLA in healthy donors. Study-level points and caveats: CMV antigen specificity was confirmed in vitro for a few CMV-associated chains. A later analysis appeared to link common viral pathogens to several of the most significant clusters. Presence/absence comparisons presumed near-even sequencing depth among donors. CMV serostatus was the sole immune exposure data available.

It was with 60 Vbeta and 13 Jbeta primers that the PCR ran. Clones were sequenced by immunoSEQ multiplex PCR, and TCRdb holds only the in-frame ones, with some missing. Found here are roughly 120,000 clones, roughly 80% of them singletons; the top ten hold about 3%. Note on this clone: The antigen remains undetermined.

The V segment lost 0 bases and the J segment 5 bases; nucleotides outside the gene matches: 4. The CDR3 length is 15 residues. Germline CDR1 reads SGHRS; CDR2 reads YFSETQ. The sample taken for sequencing was PBMCs. V is TRBV5-1 and J is TRBJ1-2, with 10 bases aligning to TRBD1. This TCR was sampled from a woman aged 40 to 50 in good health and CMV-seropositive. CDR3 protein: CASSLATGGQYGYTF. The CDR3 nucleotides are TGCGCCAGCAGCTTGGCGACAGGGGGCCAGTATGGCTACACCTTC. The entire variable domain, with the rest obtained from reference TRBV5-1 and TRBJ1-2, is as follows: KAGVTQTPRYLIKTRGQQVTLSCSPISGHRSVSWYQQTPGQGLQFLFEYFSETQRNKGNFPGRFSGRQFSNSRSEMNVSTLELGDSALYLCASSLATGGQYGYTFGSGTRLTVV.